This T cell receptor (beta chain) was identified in a study of cytomegalovirus exposure and HLA in healthy donors (dated by TCRdb to 2016 to 2017). Looking at the study overall: An earlier analysis of approximately 590 of the donors reported about 250 Gb of sequence data and some 120 million unique TCR beta sequences from some 180 million T cells. An early release covering roughly 600 HLA-typed donors comprised roughly 300 gigabases of sequencing data and tens of millions of unique TCR sequences. Of the 300 to 450 genotyped donors, 81% were placed in the genetic ancestry cluster associated with self-reported Caucasian donors. The study aimed to test whether signatures of past pathogen exposure could be identified by cataloging public T cell receptors. Using immunosequencing, the study profiled T cell repertoires from 500 to 800 subjects and related those repertoires to cytomegalovirus serostatus. Along with the roughly 700-subject first cohort, a separate validation cohort of over a hundred different subjects was used. To predict cytomegalovirus infection status, the study brought together high-throughput TCR immunosequencing, statistical association of individual TCRs with disease status, and machine learning. A later analysis re-examined previously published TCR beta repertoires from just over 650 donors and added high-resolution HLA genotyping to investigate patterns of TCR occurrence. Rather than using new phenotypic data, the later analysis identified candidate immune exposures from TCR beta sequences and from how often those sequences occurred across donors. In an earlier analysis of roughly 600 of the donors, high-throughput TCR beta sequencing was used to judge whether each TCR beta V gene segment behaved as functional or pseudogenic. Alongside the repertoire data, information on donor age, sex, ethnicity and CMV serostatus was compiled. A later genetic analysis took genome-wide SNP genotypes for about 55% of the roughly 700 donors and used that subset as a discovery cohort. All discovery cohort repertoires had been generated using a single sequencing platform. HLA typing included class I and class II loci at four-digit resolution. The number of donors typed differed by locus, with about 629-640 for A, B, C, DRB1 and DQB1, 522 for DQA1, over 600 for DPA1, and over 400 for DPB1. Because of strong linkage in the cohort, four or five DR-DQ haplotypes were treated as single units for association and clustering. Across about 370 genotyped donors of the cohort, an average of roughly 250,000 unique TCR beta nucleotide sequences per donor were sequenced, and around 20% of those sequences were non-productive. Broader findings and caveats from the paper: In an earlier analysis of about 540 of the donors, most TCR beta V segments were observed in productive rearrangements about 87% or about 30% of the time, broadly matching IMGT annotations. Sequencing depth was assumed to be roughly uniform across donors in the presence/absence analyses, though that assumption may not hold. When HLA alleles, especially DR and DQ, strongly co-occurred, TCR associations were difficult to assign to individual alleles. In a later analysis, HLA-associated TCR beta chains were found to be more clonally expanded and to have lower generation probabilities than equally common non-associated chains. A cluster of highly shared sequence variants was judged likely to represent a technical artifact of the sequencing pipeline. According to a later analysis, TCR association rates differed among HLA loci, with DRB1 alleles showing the most associated TCRs and HLA-C alleles showing the fewest. For the cohort, immune exposure information was limited to CMV serostatus. Specific HLA alleles were associated with 18,000 or so TCR beta sequences at a false discovery rate of 0.05 in a later analysis. It was suggested by the authors that the approach could potentially be generalized to other disease states and immunological phenotypes. In vitro tests confirmed that three of the cytomegalovirus-associated TCR beta chains recognize cytomegalovirus antigens. The earlier analysis of fewer than 750 of the donors excluded approximately 17 rarely observed V segments, including chromosome 9 orphons, because counts were too low. A later analysis reported that several top co-occurrence clusters appeared linked to parvovirus B19, influenza, CMV and Epstein-Barr virus. According to a later genetic analysis, donors in an Asian-associated ancestry cluster had fewer N-insertions in productive TCRs than the approximately 710-donor mean. Because the 87-base-pair reads could not distinguish some IMGT-functional V segments, including TRBV6-2 and TRBV6-3, those segments were excluded. While some public TCRs were present in many individuals, most TCR sequences turned up only very rarely across donors. A further reported finding was that TCR beta sequences accurately predicted the HLA-A and HLA-B alleles for most subjects in the first cohort. The study gave a list of about 160 TCR beta chains associated with cytomegalovirus. Because some donors lacked HLA typing at each locus, the association tests relied only on the typed subset. Cytomegalovirus status was reported to be diagnosed by the classifier with high specificity and sensitivity in both the original and validation cohorts. A later analysis found that most CMV-associated TCR beta chains appeared HLA-restricted, with HLA associations seemingly driven largely by CMV exposure. A later genetic analysis associated a missense DCLRE1C variant with V-gene and J-gene trimming of TCR beta chains, and an independent cohort replicated the association. Linkage disequilibrium might explain the correlated functional status among segregating V segments, but an unknown experimental factor could not be excluded. This cohort had only TCR beta chains sequenced, and the lack of alpha or paired-chain data limited which features could be detected.

In regard to this clone: What antigen it recognizes has not been identified. The sample holds no much larger clone one base away, and base qualities are not on file.

Library prep was done by the immunoSEQ multiplex PCR assay. The multiplex PCR relied on a mix of 60 forward primers for TCR Vbeta segments and 13 reverse primers for TCR Jbeta segments. The CDR3 region of rearranged TCR beta genes was amplified from genomic DNA with a multiplex PCR assay. The amplified TCR beta libraries were sequenced on the Illumina HiSeq System as 87-base-pair reads. The paper's processing steps were these. In a later analysis, approximately 74 million unique TCR beta chains were counted across the 500 to 850 repertoires, and roughly 9.9 million of these chains were shared by at least two donors. Raw reads were error-corrected and collapsed into unique sequences with a nearest-neighbor algorithm that merged closely related sequences to remove PCR and sequencing errors. CDR3 sequences were aligned to IMGT reference sequences to assign V, D and J gene segments. For a sequence to be retained, at least a six-nucleotide match to both a V gene segment and a J gene segment was required. Rearrangements were classified as productive when the CDR3 lacked stop codons and remained in frame with V and J, and all other rearrangements were classified as non-productive. Following IMGT convention, CDR3 was defined as the stretch from the second conserved V-encoded cysteine up to the conserved J-encoded phenylalanine. In an earlier analysis of 550 to 650 of the donors, sequences lacking an unambiguous match to a single V gene segment were excluded. In an earlier analysis of about 590 of the donors, a V segment was called functional when productive rearrangements were above 56.7%, and segregating when the standard deviation between donors exceeded 5%. A statistical classification framework was built to diagnose cytomegalovirus status from the catalog of TCR beta chain sequences. In a later analysis, TCR nucleotide sequences were compared against IMGT/GENE-DB human TR gene sequences so that V and J genes could be assigned. The TCRdist pipeline was used in a later analysis to assign CDR3 sequences and most-parsimonious VDJ recombination scenarios. In a later analysis, each TCR beta chain was defined by its CDR3 amino acid sequence together with its V-gene family, and reads lacking a unique V-gene family were excluded. To address suspected cross-contamination and a sequencing artifact, a later analysis removed approximately 590 highly shared, low-generation-probability nucleotide sequences. In a later analysis, a clonal expansion index was calculated for each public chain from normalized within-repertoire ranks of inferred template counts. A later analysis computed generation probabilities with a VDJ recombination model fitted to out-of-frame rearrangements, and checked the results against IGoR. Hypergeometric tests were used in a later analysis to score TCR-TCR, TCR-HLA and TCR-CMV co-occurrence, with a repertoire-size bias correction applied to the TCR pairs. To estimate false discovery rates, a later analysis permuted the HLA or CMV assignments 20 times. In a later analysis, co-occurring TCRs were grouped using DBSCAN, with TCRdist sequence similarity added in when clustering inside HLA-allele-positive subsets. Repertoires with fewer than 30,000 or more than 120,000 public chains were left out of co-occurrence clustering, as were a few repertoires with anomalous nucleotide sharing. In TCRdb, the immuneACCESS table is reduced to in-frame sequences with V and J assigned. These tables do not hold every clone; where another copy was compared, an unresolved V gene accounts for under half, and the others remain unexplained. V and J calls and clone size are copied from that table; D and trimming were computed from the DNA. The sample table holds about 130,000 clones, of which roughly four fifths were seen once. Approximately 6% of the sample belongs to the ten largest clones.

The cohort comprised around 700 healthy bone marrow donors. At the time of sampling, all cohort members were nominally healthy, though unrecorded immune exposures were likely present. The donor tested CMV seropositive, placing the donor among the roughly 300 seropositive members of the cohort. A peripheral blood sample was collected from each donor, and TCR beta sequencing was performed on peripheral blood mononuclear cells. Genomic DNA extraction from the blood cell samples was performed with the Qiagen DNeasy Blood Extraction Kit. The CDR3 sequence holds 15 residues, the cysteine and phenylalanine included. Here the CDR3 DNA is all that survives: 45 bases in frame from base 1. The V and J ends are trimmed by 0 bases and 12 bases, leaving 16 bases between them. The germline V gene encodes CDR1 SGHRS and CDR2 YFSETQ.

The chain was built from TRBV5-1 and TRBJ1-6; TRBD1 is a possible D gene, resting on 6 matching bases. Source material: PBMCs. This sequence was found in a woman aged 35 to 49 in good health and CMV-seropositive. The encoded CDR3 is CASSLGGQIGEPLHF. The DNA sequence is TGCGCCAGCAGCTTGGGGGGGCAGATCGGAGAACCCCTCCACTTT.